The T cell receptor beta chain described here comes from a study of blood T cell repertoires in COVID-19. This table comes from immunoSEQ multiplex PCR, and its TCRdb copy is limited to in-frame clones, with some not included. The top ten clones hold 3% to 4% of a sample with about 220,000 clones, roughly 84% of them seen once. Trimming stripped 3 bases from V and 0 bases from J, with 15 bases between. The CDR3 extends over 18 amino acids. CDR1 and CDR2 from the germline V gene are LGHDT and YNNKEL (reference sequence). Of note for this clone: The same CDR3 also results from other DNA sequences found in this sample.

The genes are TRBV3-1 (or the pseudogene TRBV3-2) and TRBJ2-6; possibly TRBD1 for D (5 bases). The sequence was collected from a woman of 80 years or more with acute or convalescent COVID-19. Sequenced material: peripheral blood. The CDR3 loop reads CASSQRQGRFSGANVLTF. In DNA, the CDR3 is TGTGCCAGCAGCCAGCGGCAGGGTCGTTTCTCTGGGGCCAACGTCCTGACTTTC.